A single TCR beta chain is shown here with its context. The antigen it recognizes is unknown. No much larger clone is present one base from it, and per-base qualities are unavailable. TCRbeta CDR3 regions were amplified from genomic DNA using the immunoSEQ Assay, a bias-controlled multiplex PCR. On the authors' methods: The number of nucleated cells in each sample was estimated by amplification of reference gene primers within the assay. To quantify the absolute abundance of each unique TCRbeta CDR3 rearrangement, sequence reads were collapsed and filtered. For each sample, productive Simpson clonality was calculated by taking the square root of Simpson's diversity index across productive rearrangements. The clones in this table, taken by TCRdb from immuneACCESS, are in-frame only. Not every clone is retained; where verified, under half of the shortfall comes from an unresolved V gene, and the cause of the rest is unknown. The V and J calls and clone size come from that table; D and trimming were worked out from the DNA. The sample includes 50,000 to 60,000 clones, with over 75% observed a single time. 5.5% to 7.5% of the sample is taken by the ten largest.

Each collaborating institution followed its own protocols to collect whole blood in K2EDTA tubes. For TCRbeta analysis, collaborator samples were shipped as frozen whole blood, as isolated PBMCs, or as DNA extracted from either sample type. The data were taken from a study of blood T cell repertoires in COVID-19 (TCRdb year 2020). Some background on the complete study: Samples covering the acute and convalescent phases of COVID-19 were provided by collaborators in the United States, Italy and Spain. Nearly every sample came with metadata listing a de-identified subject ID, COVID-19 status, age in years and sex. The prospective study material was composed of cDNA or gDNA derived from T cells, B-cell-depleted T cells, or PBMCs. Subjects who had been exposed to COVID-19, were actively infected with it, or had recovered from it provided the deeply sampled blood TCRbeta repertoires that made up the dataset. A freely available public database, intended as a resource for researchers studying the immune response to SARS-CoV-2, is where the repertoires were released. Samples were obtained from the ongoing ImmuneRACE study (first 160 participants) and from over 1,000 subjects provided by 6 global collaborators. Where available, HLA class I and class II types were taken from metadata supplied by the sample provider and were not determined by assay-based typing.

As encoded in the germline V gene, CDR1 is MNHEY while CDR2 is SVGAGI. For this chain, trimming is 6 bases at the V end and 4 bases at the J end, and the number of junction bases without a gene match is 5. From its cysteine to its phenylalanine, the CDR3 spans 14 amino acids. Of the read, only the CDR3 DNA is kept; its 42 bases are in frame from base 1. Findings and caveats that apply to the study as a whole: Clinical and demographic metadata were provided uncurated, with the amount varying by source and participant.

The sequence is built from TRBV6-5 and TRBJ1-3, with TRBD1 identical over 8 junction bases. Sequencing used peripheral blood. This TCR was sampled from a man between 40 and 49 years old with acute or convalescent COVID-19. The base sequence is TGTGCCAGCAGCCCGACAGGGGTCGGAAACACCATATATTTT. The resulting protein is CASSPTGVGNTIYF.